The 24 T cell receptor beta chains listed next were all sequenced from one sample in a study of blood T cell repertoires in COVID-19. The data were produced by immunoSEQ multiplex PCR, yet TCRdb's version contains in-frame clones alone and is incomplete. The table shows more than 250,000 clones, with around 80% occurring only once. Sequenced: peripheral blood. These receptors were obtained from a woman between 50 and 59 years old with acute or convalescent COVID-19.

A single count supports this clone. V and J are TRBV29-1 and TRBJ1-2, with TRBD1 identical over 7 bases. Germline CDR1 and CDR2: SQVTM and ANQGSEA. The CDR3 contains 14 residues. With V trimmed by 0 bases and J by 4 bases, 5 bases remained unmatched. The CDR3 DNA reads as TGCAGCGTTGAAGATCGGAGACAGGGCTATGGCTACACCTTC. Translation: CSVEDRRQGYGYTF.

In DNA, the CDR3 is TGTGCCACCAGCAGGGCGGGACAGGGGGCCTACGAGCAGTACTTC. Encoded protein: CATSRAGQGAYEQYF. The rearrangement joins TRBV15 to TRBJ2-7; 11 nucleotides line up with TRBD1. Germline assignment: CDR1 LNHNV and CDR2 YYDKDF (reference sequence). This CDR3 is 15 amino acids long. V was clipped by 3 bases and J by 2 bases; unmatched bases: 3.

This clone was counted a single time. This sequence joins TRBV11-3 and TRBJ2-7, with D possibly TRBD2 on 6 matching bases. This CDR3 contains 15 residues. Germline CDR1 and CDR2: SGHNT and YENEEA. V was shortened by 1 base and J by 2 bases, with 12 bases between the two germline ends. The CDR3 bases are TGTGCCAGCAGCTTAGGATCGCGGGGCCCCTACGAGCAGTACTTC. It is translated as CASSLGSRGPYEQYF.

V gene TRBV9 combines with J gene TRBJ2-3, with TRBD2 matching 12 bases. From germline, CDR1 is SGDLS and CDR2 YYNGEE. The V gene end was trimmed by 2 bases and the J gene end by 0 bases; junction bases not matched to a gene: 7. The CDR3 sequence is 18 residues long. Written as DNA, the CDR3 is TGTGCCAGCAGCGTCGGACTAGCGGGGAGATCTAGCACAGATACGCAGTATTTT. It specifies CASSVGLAGRSSTDTQYF.

The CDR3 nucleotides are TGTGCCAGCAAGGCGGGCAACTATGGCTACACCTTC. Translating it yields CASKAGNYGYTF. The rearrangement joins TRBV12-3 or TRBV12-4 to TRBJ1-2; D gene unclear. There are 12 residues in the CDR3. V lost 7 bases and J 2 bases, leaving 8 bases between the germline ends.

The V and J genes are TRBV18 and TRBJ2-5; D uncertain. CDR1 and CDR2 (germline): KGHSH, LQKENI. V dropped 6 bases and J dropped 2 bases, with 7 bases sitting between them. This CDR3 contains 12 residues. The CDR3 here is CASSKIQETQYF. The CDR3 DNA reads as TGTGCCAGCTCTAAAATACAAGAGACCCAGTACTTC.

This sequence joins TRBV9 and TRBJ2-2; 7 bases are a match to TRBD1. Trimming at V came to 4 bases and at J to 7 bases, leaving 4 bases not matched to a gene. CDR1 SGDLS and CDR2 YYNGEE come from the germline V gene. This CDR3 contains 13 residues. The CDR3 protein is CASSPTGVGELFF. The CDR3 DNA is TGTGCCAGCAGCCCCACAGGGGTCGGGGAGCTGTTTTTT.

This chain uses TRBV5-1 with TRBJ2-3, with D possibly matching TRBD2 (5 bases). Germline V gives CDR1 SGHRS, CDR2 YFSETQ. V was cut by 4 bases and J by 0 bases, with 9 bases left in between. The CDR3 is 14 amino acids. CDR3 sequence (DNA): TGCGCCAGCAGCGAAGCGGCTAGCACAGATACGCAGTATTTT. Protein sequence: CASSEAASTDTQYF.

The chain couples TRBV7-2 to TRBJ2-1, with 12 bases aligning to TRBD2. The V gene's germline CDR1 is SGHTA and CDR2 FQGNSA. V was pared by 3 bases and J by 10 bases, with 10 bases of the junction left unmatched. CDR3 length equals 16 residues. CDR3 coding DNA: TGTGCCAGCAGCTTTAGGACTAGCGGGATACGGAACGAGCAGTTCTTC. Amino acid sequence: CASSFRTSGIRNEQFF. Using reference TRBV7-2 and TRBJ2-1 for the parts outside the CDR3, the full variable domain is GAGVSQSPSNKVTEKGKDVELRCDPISGHTALYWYRQSLGQGLEFLIYFQGNSAPDKSGLPSDRFSAERTGGSVSTLTIQRTQQEDSAVYLCASSFRTSGIRNEQFFGPGTRLTVL.

The chain recombines TRBV4-1 with TRBJ1-2; D unclear. The CDR3 contains 15 residues. Germline V CDR1 and CDR2: MGHRA, YSYEKL. V was shortened by 4 bases and J by 7 bases, with 19 bases between the two germline ends. CDR3 DNA sequence: TGCGCCAGCAGCCCACTATGGGAGGGATCGGCTGGCTACACCTTC. This sequence encodes CASSPLWEGSAGYTF.

The chain links TRBV9 to TRBJ1-2, with D unclear. This CDR3 spans 12 amino acids. V shed 4 bases and J shed 8 bases, with 12 bases lying between them. Per germline, CDR1 SGDLS and CDR2 YYNGEE. The CDR3 loop reads CASSPPAGGYTF. As DNA, the CDR3 is TGTGCCAGCAGCCCCCCGGCGGGGGGCTACACCTTC.

This clone was counted a single time. The CDR3: CATSEPDKSGSEKLFF. CDR3 bases: TGTGCCACCAGTGAACCTGATAAAAGTGGTAGTGAAAAACTGTTTTTT. The chain has TRBV24-1 and TRBJ1-4, with D uncertain. This CDR3 has 16 residues. The germline gives CDR1 KGHDR, CDR2 SFDVKD. The V end was cut by 4 bases, the J end by 7 bases, with 18 bases between.

The rearrangement links TRBV6-5 to TRBJ2-7; 8 nucleotides align to TRBD2. Germline CDR1 MNHEY, CDR2 SVGAGI. This CDR3 has 16 residues. V lost 0 bases to trimming and J lost 6 bases; unmatched junction nucleotides: 10. In DNA, the CDR3 is TGTGCCAGCAGTTACTCGGGAACGAGGGCGGGGGGCGAGCAGTACTTC. Encoded protein: CASSYSGTRAGGEQYF.

This clone was counted between two and nine times. The chain joins TRBV9 to TRBJ1-5, with 7 positions matching TRBD1. This CDR3 region has 14 residues. Germline V gene sequence: CDR1 SGDLS, CDR2 YYNGEE. The junction had 4 bases not matched to a gene; V was cut back by 4 bases and J by 3 bases. The CDR3 DNA sequence: TGTGCCAGCAGCTGGACAGGCGACAATCAGCCCCAGCATTTT. Protein product: CASSWTGDNQPQHF.

Only a few counts were recorded for this clone. Relative to the germline gene, one junction end is altered; a read error may explain this. This chain connects TRBV5-1 to TRBJ1-2; 7 nucleotides agree with TRBD1. The CDR3 has 16 residues. Germline V gene sequence: CDR1 SGHRS, CDR2 YFSETQ. CDR3 loop: CASSLGSSGQDYGYTF. CDR3 sequence (DNA): TGCGCCAGCAGTTTGGGGTCCTCTGGACAGGACTATGGCTACACCTTC.

This chain links TRBV7-8 with TRBJ2-5; D gene uncertain. Trimming cost V 1 base and J 12 bases, with 12 bases left between them. This CDR3 comprises 12 residues. Germline V CDR1 and CDR2: SGHVS, FQNEAQ. Here the CDR3 reads CASSLEVTREYF. The CDR3 region has the DNA TGTGCCAGCAGCTTAGAGGTAACCCGGGAGTACTTC.

This chain uses TRBV18 with TRBJ1-1; 7 nucleotides line up with TRBD1. V trimming: 2 bases; J trimming: 0 bases; junction bases outside the gene matches: 6. This CDR3 is built from 16 residues. CDR1 KGHSH and CDR2 LQKENI come from the germline V gene. The CDR3 reads CASSPNGQVLNTEAFF. The CDR3 DNA reads TGTGCCAGCTCACCAAATGGACAGGTTTTGAACACTGAAGCTTTCTTT.

The chain links TRBV18 to TRBJ2-3, with 13 positions matching TRBD2. V dropped 6 bases and J dropped 4; count of bases not matched to a gene: 4. Germline CDR1 KGHSH, CDR2 LQKENI. This CDR3 region has 15 residues. CDR3 DNA sequence: TGTGCCAGCTCCGGACTAGCGGGAGAGGCAGATACGCAGTATTTT. Translating it yields CASSGLAGEADTQYF.

This clone turned up a few times. The chain carries TRBV2 and TRBJ2-1; no definite D call. Trimming cost V 3 bases and J 8 bases, with 14 bases left between them. The germline V gene has CDR1 SNHLY and CDR2 FYNNEI. There are 14 residues in the CDR3. CDR3 region: CASSEGARDDEQFF. The CDR3 DNA is TGTGCCAGCAGTGAGGGCGCCCGCGACGATGAGCAGTTCTTC.

The sample holds one count of this clone. The chain has TRBV9 and TRBJ1-3, with a weak D call TRBD1 (5 bases). Trimming shortened V by 4 bases and J by 2 bases, and 7 bases separated the two germline ends. The CDR3 is 13 residues long. CDR1 SGDLS and CDR2 YYNGEE come from the germline V gene. CDR3 residues: CASSRGTGNTIYF. Written as DNA, the CDR3 is TGTGCCAGCAGCAGGGGAACTGGAAACACCATATATTTT. Supplemented by reference TRBV9 and TRBJ1-3, the full variable domain reads DSGVTQTPKHLITATGQRVTLRCSPRSGDLSVYWYQQSLDQGLQFLIQYYNGEERAKGNILERFSAQQFPDLHSELNLSSLELGDSALYFCASSRGTGNTIYFGEGSWLTVV.

V usage is TRBV29-1 and J usage is TRBJ2-3; D not certain. There are 14 residues in the CDR3. V was clipped by 5 bases and J by 0 bases, with 12 bases between them. Germline values: CDR1 SQVTM, CDR2 ANQGSEA. The DNA of the CDR3 is TGCAGCGTTAGCATGAGAGAGAGCACAGATACGCAGTATTTT. This encodes CSVSMRESTDTQYF.

On this clone itself: Other nucleotide sequences in the sample specify the same CDR3. The chain joins TRBV3-1 (or the pseudogene TRBV3-2) to TRBJ1-5, with D maybe TRBD1 (5 bases). The CDR3 sequence is 13 residues long. V lost 4 bases and J 4 bases, leaving 8 bases between the germline ends. Germline loops: CDR1 LGHDT, CDR2 YNNKEL (reference sequence). The CDR3 DNA reads as TGTGCCAGCAGCCCTCAGGGAAATCAGCCCCAGCATTTT. It is translated as CASSPQGNQPQHF.

This clone occurred once. This chain links TRBV7-9 with TRBJ2-1; 7 bases match TRBD1. The V and J ends lost 2 bases and 6 bases, in that order; junction bases with no gene match: 7. The CDR3 has 15 amino acids. Germline assignment: CDR1 SEHNR and CDR2 FQNEAQ (reference sequence). CDR3 nucleotide sequence: TGTGCCAGCAGCTTAAACAGGGGATATGCCAATGAGCAGTTCTTC. Amino acid sequence: CASSLNRGYANEQFF.

The chain recombines TRBV9 with TRBJ2-1; TRBD2 matches at 9 bases. Germline CDR1 and CDR2: SGDLS and YYNGEE. J was trimmed by 8 bases and V by 1 base; bases with no gene match: 4. This CDR3 is 14 amino acids long. The CDR3 DNA is TGTGCCAGCAGCGTAAGCGGGGGGTGGGATGAGCAGTTCTTC. The encoded protein is CASSVSGGWDEQFF.